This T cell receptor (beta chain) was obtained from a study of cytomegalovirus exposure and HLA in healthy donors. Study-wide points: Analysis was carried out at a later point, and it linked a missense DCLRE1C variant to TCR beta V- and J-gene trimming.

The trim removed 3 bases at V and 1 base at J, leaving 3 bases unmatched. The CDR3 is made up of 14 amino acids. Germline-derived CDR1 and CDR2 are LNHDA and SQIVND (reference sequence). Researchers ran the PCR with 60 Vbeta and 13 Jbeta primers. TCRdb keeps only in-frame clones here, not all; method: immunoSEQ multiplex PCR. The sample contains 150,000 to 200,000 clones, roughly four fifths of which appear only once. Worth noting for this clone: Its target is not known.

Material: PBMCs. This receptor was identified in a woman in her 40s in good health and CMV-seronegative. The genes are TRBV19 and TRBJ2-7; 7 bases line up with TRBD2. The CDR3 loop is CASSMGGTSYEQYF. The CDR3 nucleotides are TGTGCCAGTAGTATGGGAGGGACTTCCTACGAGCAGTACTTC.